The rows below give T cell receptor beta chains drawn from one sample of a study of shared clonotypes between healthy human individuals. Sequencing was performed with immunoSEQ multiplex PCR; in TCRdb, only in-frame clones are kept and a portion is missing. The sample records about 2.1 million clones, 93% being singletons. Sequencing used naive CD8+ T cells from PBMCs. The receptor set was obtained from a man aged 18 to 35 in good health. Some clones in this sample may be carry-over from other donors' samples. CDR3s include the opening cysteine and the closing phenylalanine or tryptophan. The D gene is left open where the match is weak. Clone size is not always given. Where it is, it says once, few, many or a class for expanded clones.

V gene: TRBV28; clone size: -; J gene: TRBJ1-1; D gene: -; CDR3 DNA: TGTGCCAGCACATTGCGGGTTGGGGGCACTGAAGCTTTCTTT; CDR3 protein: CASTLRVGGTEAFF
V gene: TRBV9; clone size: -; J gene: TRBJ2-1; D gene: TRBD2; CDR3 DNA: TGTGCCAGCAGCGTAGGTAGCGGGAATCGAAATGAGCAGTTCTTC; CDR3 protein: CASSVGSGNRNEQFF
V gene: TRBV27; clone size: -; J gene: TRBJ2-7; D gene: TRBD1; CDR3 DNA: TGTGCCAGCAGTTTATCTTCTGGACAGGGGGCTCTCGAGCAGTACTTC; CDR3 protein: CASSLSSGQGALEQYF
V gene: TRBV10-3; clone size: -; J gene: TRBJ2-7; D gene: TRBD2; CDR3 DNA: TGTGCCATCAGTGCGGGACTAGCGGCCTACGAGCAGTACTTC; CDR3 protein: CAISAGLAAYEQYF
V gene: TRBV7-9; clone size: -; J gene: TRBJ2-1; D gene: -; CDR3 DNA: TGTGCCAGCAGCTTAATAACAGCCGACCACCAGCAGTTCTTC; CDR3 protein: CASSLITADHQQFF
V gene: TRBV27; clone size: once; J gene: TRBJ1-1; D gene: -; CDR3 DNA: TGTGCCAGCAGTTTAGTATTTCGGGCGCCTGAAGCTTTCTTT; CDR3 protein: CASSLVFRAPEAFF
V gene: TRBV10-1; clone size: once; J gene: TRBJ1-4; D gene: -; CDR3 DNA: TGCGCCAGCAGTGAGTACAGGGAAAACGAAAAACTGTTTTTT; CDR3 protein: CASSEYRENEKLFF
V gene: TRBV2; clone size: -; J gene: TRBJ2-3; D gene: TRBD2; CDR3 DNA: TGTGCCAGCAGTGGGACTAGCGGGAGCGCAGATACGCAGTATTTT; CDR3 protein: CASSGTSGSADTQYF
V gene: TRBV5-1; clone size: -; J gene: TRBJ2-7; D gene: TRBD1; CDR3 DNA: TGCGCCAGCAGCATTGGGGACAGACAGCTTACCTACGAGCAGTACTTC; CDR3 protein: CASSIGDRQLTYEQYF
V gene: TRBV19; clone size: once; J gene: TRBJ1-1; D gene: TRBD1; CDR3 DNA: TGTGCCAGTAGTACGGACAGGGAGGGACCGAACACTGAAGCTTTCTTT; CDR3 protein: CASSTDREGPNTEAFF
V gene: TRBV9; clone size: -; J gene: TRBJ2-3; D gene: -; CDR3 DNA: TGTGCCAGCAGCGTAGGCGAGGGGAGCGTAGATACGCAGTATTTT; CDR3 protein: CASSVGEGSVDTQYF
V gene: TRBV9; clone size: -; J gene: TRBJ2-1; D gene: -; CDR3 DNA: TGTGCCAGCAGCGGCAACGGCGGCAATGAGCAGTTCTTC; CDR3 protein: CASSGNGGNEQFF
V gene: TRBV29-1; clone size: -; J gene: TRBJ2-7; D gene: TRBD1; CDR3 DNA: TGCAGCGTCGAGGGGACAGGGAAGAACTCCTACGAGCAGTACTTC; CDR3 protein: CSVEGTGKNSYEQYF
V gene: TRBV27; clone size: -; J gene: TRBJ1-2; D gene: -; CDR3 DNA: TGTGCCAGCAGTCCTTATTGGGATGGGGTTAACTATGGCTACACCTTC; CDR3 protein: CASSPYWDGVNYGYTF
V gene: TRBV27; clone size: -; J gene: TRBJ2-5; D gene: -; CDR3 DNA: TGTGCCAGCAGTTCCTGGGGGCAGGAGACCCAGTACTTC; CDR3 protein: CASSSWGQETQYF
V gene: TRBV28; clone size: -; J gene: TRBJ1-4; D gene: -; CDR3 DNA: TGTGCCAGCAGTGCGGACTCCCTCGGTGAAAAACTGTTTTTT; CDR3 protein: CASSADSLGEKLFF
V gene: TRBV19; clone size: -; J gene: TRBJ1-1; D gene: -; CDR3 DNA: TGTGCCAGTAGTATAGGGGCAGGAGAAGCTTTCTTT; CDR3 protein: CASSIGAGEAFF
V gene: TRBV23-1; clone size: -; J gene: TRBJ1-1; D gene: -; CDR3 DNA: TGCGCCAGCAGTCACCCTCGGGCCCGAGGGACTGAAGCTTTCTTT; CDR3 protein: CASSHPRARGTEAFF
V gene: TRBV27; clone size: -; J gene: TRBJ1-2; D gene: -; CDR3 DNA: TGTGCCAGCAGTTTAGTCCGAGGGAAGGGCTACACCTTC; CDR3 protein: CASSLVRGKGYTF
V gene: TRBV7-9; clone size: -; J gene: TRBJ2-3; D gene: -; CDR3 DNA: TGTGCCTTCCCGGAGGGCTTTTCCACAGATACGCAGTATTTT; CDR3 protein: CAFPEGFSTDTQYF
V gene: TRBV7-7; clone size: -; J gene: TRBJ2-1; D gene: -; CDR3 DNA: TGTGCCAGCAGCCGAGACAGAAACAATGAGCAGTTCTTC; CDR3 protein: CASSRDRNNEQFF
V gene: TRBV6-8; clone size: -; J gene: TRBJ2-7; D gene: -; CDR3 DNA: TGTGCCAGCAGTTACCACTACGAGCAGTACTTC; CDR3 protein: CASSYHYEQYF
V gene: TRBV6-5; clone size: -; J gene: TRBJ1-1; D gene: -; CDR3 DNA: TGTGCCAGCAGTTACACGAGGGGTCGTGGCACTGAAGCTTTCTTT; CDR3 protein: CASSYTRGRGTEAFF
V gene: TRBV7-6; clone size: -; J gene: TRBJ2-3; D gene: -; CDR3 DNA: TGTGCCAGCAGCTACCTGGCGTCCACAGATACGCAGTATTTT; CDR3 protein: CASSYLASTDTQYF
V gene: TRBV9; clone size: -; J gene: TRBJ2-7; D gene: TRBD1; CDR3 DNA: TGTGCCAGCAGCGTATCTCGGGGGACAGGCTACGAGCAGTACTTC; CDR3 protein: CASSVSRGTGYEQYF
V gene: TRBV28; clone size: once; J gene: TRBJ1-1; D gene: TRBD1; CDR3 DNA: TGTGCCAGCAGTTTTTCCAGGACAGGGGTTACTGAAGCTTTCTTT; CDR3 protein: CASSFSRTGVTEAFF
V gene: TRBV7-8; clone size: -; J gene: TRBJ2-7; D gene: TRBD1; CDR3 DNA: TGTGCCAGCAGCCCCCGGACAGGGGCGTCCTACGAGCAGTACTTC; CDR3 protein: CASSPRTGASYEQYF
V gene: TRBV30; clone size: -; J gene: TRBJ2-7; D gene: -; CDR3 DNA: TGTGCCGCAAACATATCCCCCTACGAGCAGTACTTC; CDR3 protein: CAANISPYEQYF
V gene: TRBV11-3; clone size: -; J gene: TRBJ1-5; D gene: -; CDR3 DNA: TGTGCCAGCAGCCGACCCGCCCCTGATCAGCCCCAGCATTTT; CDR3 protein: CASSRPAPDQPQHF
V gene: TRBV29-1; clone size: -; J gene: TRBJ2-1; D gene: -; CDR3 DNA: TGCAGCGTTGACGGGCCCTCCTACAATGAGCAGTTCTTC; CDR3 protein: CSVDGPSYNEQFF
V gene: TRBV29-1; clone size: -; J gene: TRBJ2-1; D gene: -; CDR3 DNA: TGCAGCGTTGAAGATTCTAGGCGGACTGTACACAATGAGCAGTTCTTC; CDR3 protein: CSVEDSRRTVHNEQFF
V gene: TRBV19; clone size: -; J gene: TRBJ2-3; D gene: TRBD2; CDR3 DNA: TGTGCCAGTAGTATAGATCCCCAGCGGGAGGATCCAGATACGCAGTATTTT; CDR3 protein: CASSIDPQREDPDTQYF
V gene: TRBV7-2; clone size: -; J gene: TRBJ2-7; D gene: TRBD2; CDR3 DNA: TGTGCCAGCAGCTTAGCCCCCCTAGCGGAGTACTACGAGCAGTACTTC; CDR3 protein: CASSLAPLAEYYEQYF
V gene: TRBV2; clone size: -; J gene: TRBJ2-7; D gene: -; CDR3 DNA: TGTGCCAGCAGTCAGGCCTACGAGCAGTACTTC; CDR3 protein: CASSQAYEQYF
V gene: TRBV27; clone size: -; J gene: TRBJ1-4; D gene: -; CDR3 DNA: TGTGCCAGCAGTTTAGCCGGGGAAAAACTGTTTTTT; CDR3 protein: CASSLAGEKLFF
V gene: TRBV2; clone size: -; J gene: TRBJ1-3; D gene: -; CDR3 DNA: TGTGCCAGCAGTGAAATTCGGCGCTCTGGAAACACCATATATTTT; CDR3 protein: CASSEIRRSGNTIYF
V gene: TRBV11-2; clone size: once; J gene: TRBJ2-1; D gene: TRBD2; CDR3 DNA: TGTGCCAGCAGCTTAGTGACGGGAGGGTCGGGAGAGCAGTTCTTC; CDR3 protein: CASSLVTGGSGEQFF
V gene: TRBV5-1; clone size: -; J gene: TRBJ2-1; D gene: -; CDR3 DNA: TGCGCCAGCACCGGGGCGTTCAACAATGAGCAGTTCTTC; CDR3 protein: CASTGAFNNEQFF
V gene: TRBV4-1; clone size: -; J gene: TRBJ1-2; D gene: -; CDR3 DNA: TGCGCCAGCAGCCAAGTTTTAAAAGATGCTAACTATGGCTACACCTTC; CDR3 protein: CASSQVLKDANYGYTF
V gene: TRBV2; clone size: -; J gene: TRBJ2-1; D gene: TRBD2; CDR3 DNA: TGTGCCAGCAGGGCTAGCGGGAGATCCTCCTACAATGAGCAGTTCTTC; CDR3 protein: CASRASGRSSYNEQFF
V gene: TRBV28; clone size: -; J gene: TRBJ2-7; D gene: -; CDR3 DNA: TGTGCCAGCAGTTTCCCCCGGGAGTACGAGCAGTACTTC; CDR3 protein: CASSFPREYEQYF
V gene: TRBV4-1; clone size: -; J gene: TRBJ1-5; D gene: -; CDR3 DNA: TGCGCCAGCAGCCTTATAACAGGTAGCAATCAGCCCCAGCATTTT; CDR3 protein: CASSLITGSNQPQHF
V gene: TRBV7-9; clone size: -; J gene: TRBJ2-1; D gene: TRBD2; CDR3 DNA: TGTGCCAGCAGCTCGTTAGCGGGACCCAACAATGAGCAGTTCTTC; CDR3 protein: CASSSLAGPNNEQFF